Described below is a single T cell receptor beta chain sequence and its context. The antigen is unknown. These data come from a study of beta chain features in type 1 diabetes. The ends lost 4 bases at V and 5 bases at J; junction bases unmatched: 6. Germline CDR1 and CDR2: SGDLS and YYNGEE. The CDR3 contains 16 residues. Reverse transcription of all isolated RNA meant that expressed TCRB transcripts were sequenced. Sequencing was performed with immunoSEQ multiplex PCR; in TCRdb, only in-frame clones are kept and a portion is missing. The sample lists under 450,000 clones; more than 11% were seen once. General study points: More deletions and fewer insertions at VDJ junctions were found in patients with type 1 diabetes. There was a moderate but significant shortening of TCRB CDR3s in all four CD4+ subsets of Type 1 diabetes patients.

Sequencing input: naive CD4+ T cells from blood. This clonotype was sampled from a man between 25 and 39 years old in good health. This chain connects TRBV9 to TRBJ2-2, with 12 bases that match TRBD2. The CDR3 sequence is CASSPTSGRSTGELFF. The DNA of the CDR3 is TGTGCCAGCAGCCCGACTAGCGGGAGAAGTACCGGGGAGCTGTTTTTT.